This entry lists 8 T cell receptor beta chains sequenced from one sample in a study of cytomegalovirus exposure and HLA in healthy donors. Primers: 60 Vbeta forward and 13 Jbeta reverse. Using immunoSEQ multiplex PCR, the repertoire was profiled, and TCRdb retains in-frame clones only, with some absent. The sample carries under 150,000 clones, 80% recorded once. Sequenced sample: PBMCs. These receptors were obtained from a male donor in good health and CMV-seronegative.

The V call is TRBV7-8, the J call TRBJ2-7; 7 nucleotides line up with TRBD1. Germline V gene lookup returns CDR1 SGHVS and CDR2 FQNEAQ. V shed 1 base and J 5 bases; nucleotides not matched to a gene: 5. This CDR3 contains 14 residues. The CDR3 is CASSLGTGVNEQYF. The CDR3 DNA reads TGTGCCAGCAGCTTAGGGACAGGAGTAAACGAGCAGTACTTC. Drawing the rest from reference TRBV7-8 and TRBJ2-7, the complete variable domain is GAGVSQSPRYKVAKRGQDVALRCDPISGHVSLFWYQQALGQGPEFLTYFQNEAQLDKSGLPSDRFFAERPEGSVSTLKIQRTQQEDSAVYLCASSLGTGVNEQYFGPGTRLTVT.

The V call is TRBV7-6, the J call TRBJ2-3; 10 nucleotides match TRBD2. Trimming took 4 bases from V and 7 from J; bases not matched to a gene: 11. CDR3 length: 16 amino acids. CDR1 SGHVS and CDR2 FNYEAQ come from the germline V gene. CDR3 residues: CASSSTSGIETNTQYF. Here the CDR3 DNA reads TGTGCCAGCAGCTCTACTAGCGGGATCGAAACGAATACGCAGTATTTT.

This chain connects TRBV6-5 to TRBJ2-1, with D possibly matching TRBD2 (6 bases). CDR1 MNHEY and CDR2 SVGAGI come from the germline V gene. The CDR3 has 14 residues. V dropped 8 bases and J dropped 2 bases, with 13 bases sitting between them. The CDR3 nucleotides read TGTGCCAGCGGACTGACTAGAACCTACAATGAGCAGTTCTTC. It is translated as CASGLTRTYNEQFF.

This clone was picked up one time. J is TRBJ2-1 and V is TRBV19; 7 bases match TRBD2. In germline, CDR1 is LNHDA, CDR2 SQIVND (reference sequence). The CDR3 sequence is 17 residues long. The V and J ends lost 5 bases and 3 bases, in that order; junction bases with no gene match: 13. The CDR3 loop reads CASSPTSLARLYNEQFF. The DNA for the CDR3 is TGTGCCAGTAGTCCGACGTCACTAGCGAGACTCTACAATGAGCAGTTCTTC.

The chain recombines TRBV6-5 with TRBJ2-7; tentatively, D is TRBD2 (5 bases). V was clipped by 2 bases and J by 4 bases, with 18 bases between them. Germline V gene data show CDR1 as MNHEY and CDR2 as SVGAGI. This CDR3 spans 16 amino acids. In DNA form, the CDR3 reads TGTGCCAGCAGTTACCTCCCGGACTCCTCGGCATACGAGCAGTACTTC. It translates to CASSYLPDSSAYEQYF.

V usage is TRBV5-1 and J usage is TRBJ2-7; TRBD1 agrees at 8 bases. Germline CDR1 reads SGHRS; CDR2 reads YFSETQ. The V gene end was trimmed by 5 bases and the J gene end by 5 bases; junction bases not matched to a gene: 9. The CDR3 extends over 14 amino acids. The CDR3 DNA is TGCGCCAGCAGTATCTCAGGGGGCAGCGACGAGCAGTACTTC. It codes for CASSISGGSDEQYF. Drawing the rest from reference TRBV5-1 and TRBJ2-7, the complete variable domain is KAGVTQTPRYLIKTRGQQVTLSCSPISGHRSVSWYQQTPGQGLQFLFEYFSETQRNKGNFPGRFSGRQFSNSRSEMNVSTLELGDSALYLCASSISGGSDEQYFGPGTRLTVT.

The genes are TRBV7-2 and TRBJ1-1, with D tentatively TRBD1 (5 bases). The germline V gene encodes CDR1 SGHTA and CDR2 FQGNSA. Trimming stripped 1 base from V and 2 bases from J, with 11 bases between. This CDR3 has 15 residues. The CDR3 coding sequence is TGTGCCAGCAGCTTAGAACAGGCAGTAAACACTGAAGCTTTCTTT. Its translation is CASSLEQAVNTEAFF.

This clone was recorded a few times. This chain connects TRBV23-1 to TRBJ2-7; possibly TRBD2 for D (5 bases). TRBV23-1 is treated as an ORF (open reading frame) with a function not yet certain. The CDR3 is made up of 14 amino acids. Trimming pared 10 bases from V and 4 bases from J, leaving 20 bases between. CDR3 bases: TGCGCCAACTCGGGCGAAGCGGAGAATTACGAGCAGTACTTC. Its protein is CANSGEAENYEQYF.